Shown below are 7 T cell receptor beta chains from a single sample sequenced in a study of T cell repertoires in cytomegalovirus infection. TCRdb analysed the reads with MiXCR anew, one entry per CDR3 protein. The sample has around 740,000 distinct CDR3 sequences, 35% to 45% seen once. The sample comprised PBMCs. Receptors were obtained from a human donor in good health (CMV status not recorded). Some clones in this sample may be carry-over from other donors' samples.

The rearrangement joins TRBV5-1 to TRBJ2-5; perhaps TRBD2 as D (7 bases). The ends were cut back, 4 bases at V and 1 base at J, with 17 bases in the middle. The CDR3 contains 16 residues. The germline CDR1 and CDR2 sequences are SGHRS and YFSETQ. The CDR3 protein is CASSRGSGGRQETQYF. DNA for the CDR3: TGCGCCAGCAGCCGAGGATCGGGGGGCCGCCAAGAGACCCAGTACTTC.

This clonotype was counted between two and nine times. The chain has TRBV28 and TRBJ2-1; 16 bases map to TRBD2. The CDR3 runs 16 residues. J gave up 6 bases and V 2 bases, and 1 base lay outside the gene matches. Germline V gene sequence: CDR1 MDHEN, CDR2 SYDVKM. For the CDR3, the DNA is TGTGCCAGCAGTTTAGGGACTAGCGGGAGGGGCAATGAGCAGTTCTTC. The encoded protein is CASSLGTSGRGNEQFF.

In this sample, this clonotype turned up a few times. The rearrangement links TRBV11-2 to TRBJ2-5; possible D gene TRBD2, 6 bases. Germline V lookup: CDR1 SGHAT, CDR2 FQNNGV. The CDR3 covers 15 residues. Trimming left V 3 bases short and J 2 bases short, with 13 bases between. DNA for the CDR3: TGTGCCAGCAGCTTTAAGGCTAGCGCTCAAGAGACCCAGTACTTC. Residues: CASSFKASAQETQYF.

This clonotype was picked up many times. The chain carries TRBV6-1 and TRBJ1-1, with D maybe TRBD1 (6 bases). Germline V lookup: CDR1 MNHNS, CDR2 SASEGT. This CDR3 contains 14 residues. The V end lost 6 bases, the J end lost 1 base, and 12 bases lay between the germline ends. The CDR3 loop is CASSVWDKNTEAFF. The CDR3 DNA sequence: TGTGCCAGCAGCGTGTGGGACAAGAACACTGAAGCTTTCTTT.

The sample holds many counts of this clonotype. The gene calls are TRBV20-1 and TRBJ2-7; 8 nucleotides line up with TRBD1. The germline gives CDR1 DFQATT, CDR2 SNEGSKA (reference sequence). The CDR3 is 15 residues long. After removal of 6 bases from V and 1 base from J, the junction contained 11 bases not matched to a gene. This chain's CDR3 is CSAVSPGTGSYEQYF. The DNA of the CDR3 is TGCAGTGCGGTAAGCCCCGGGACAGGTTCCTACGAGCAGTACTTC.

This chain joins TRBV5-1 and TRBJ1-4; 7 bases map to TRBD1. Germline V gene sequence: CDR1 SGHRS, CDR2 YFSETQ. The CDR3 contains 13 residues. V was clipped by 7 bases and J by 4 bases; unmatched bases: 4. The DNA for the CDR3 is TGCGCCAGCGCACAGGGGAATAATGAAAAACTGTTTTTT. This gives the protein CASAQGNNEKLFF.

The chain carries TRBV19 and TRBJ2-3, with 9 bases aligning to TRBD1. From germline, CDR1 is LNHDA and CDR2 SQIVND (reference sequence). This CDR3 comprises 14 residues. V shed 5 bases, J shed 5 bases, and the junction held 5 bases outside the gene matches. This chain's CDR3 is CASSPGTGKDTQYF. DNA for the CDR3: TGTGCCAGTAGTCCCGGGACAGGGAAAGATACGCAGTATTTT.